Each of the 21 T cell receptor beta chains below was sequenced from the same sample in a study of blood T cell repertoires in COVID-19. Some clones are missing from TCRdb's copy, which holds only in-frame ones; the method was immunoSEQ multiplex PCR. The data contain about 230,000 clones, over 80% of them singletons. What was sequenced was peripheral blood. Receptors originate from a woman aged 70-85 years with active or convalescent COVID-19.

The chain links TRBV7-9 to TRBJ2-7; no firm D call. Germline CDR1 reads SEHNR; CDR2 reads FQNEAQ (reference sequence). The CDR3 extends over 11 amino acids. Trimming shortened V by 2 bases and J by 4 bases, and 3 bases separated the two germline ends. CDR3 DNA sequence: TGTGCCAGCAGCTTAACTTACGAGCAGTACTTC. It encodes CASSLTYEQYF.

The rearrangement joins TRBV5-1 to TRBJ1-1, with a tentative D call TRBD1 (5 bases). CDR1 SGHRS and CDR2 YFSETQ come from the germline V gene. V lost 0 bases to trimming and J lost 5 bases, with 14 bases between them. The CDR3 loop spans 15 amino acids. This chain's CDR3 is CASSLGLAKGTEAFF. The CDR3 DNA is TGCGCCAGCAGCTTGGGATTAGCCAAGGGGACTGAAGCTTTCTTT.

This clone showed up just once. The CDR3 is CASSPDRGRVEQYF. CDR3 nucleotides: TGTGCCAGCTCACCCGACAGGGGACGCGTCGAGCAGTACTTC. The J gene is TRBJ2-7, the V gene TRBV18; TRBD1 matches 8 bases. Germline V gene data show CDR1 as KGHSH and CDR2 as LQKENI. This CDR3 has 14 residues. Losses at the gene ends were 3 bases for V and 6 bases for J; bases not matched to a gene: 7.

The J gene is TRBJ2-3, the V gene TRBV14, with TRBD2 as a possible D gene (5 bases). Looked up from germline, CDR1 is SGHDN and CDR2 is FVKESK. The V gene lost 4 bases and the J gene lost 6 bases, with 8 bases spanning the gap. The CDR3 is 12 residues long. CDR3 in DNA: TGTGCCAGCAGCCCCCCGGGGGATACGCAGTATTTT. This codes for CASSPPGDTQYF.

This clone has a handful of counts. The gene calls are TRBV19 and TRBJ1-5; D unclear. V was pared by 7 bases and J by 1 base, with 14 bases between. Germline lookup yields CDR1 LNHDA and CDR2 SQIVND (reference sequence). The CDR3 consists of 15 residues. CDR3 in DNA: TGTGCCAGTATGATCTCGGGTACCAGCAATCAGCCCCAGCATTTT. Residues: CASMISGTSNQPQHF.

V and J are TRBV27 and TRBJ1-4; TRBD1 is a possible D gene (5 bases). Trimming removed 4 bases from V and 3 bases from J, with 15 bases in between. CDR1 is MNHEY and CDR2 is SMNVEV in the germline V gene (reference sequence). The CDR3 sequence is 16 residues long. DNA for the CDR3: TGTGCCAGCAGTTCTGGGGGGGGAAGGCCTAATGAAAAACTGTTTTTT. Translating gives CASSSGGGRPNEKLFF.

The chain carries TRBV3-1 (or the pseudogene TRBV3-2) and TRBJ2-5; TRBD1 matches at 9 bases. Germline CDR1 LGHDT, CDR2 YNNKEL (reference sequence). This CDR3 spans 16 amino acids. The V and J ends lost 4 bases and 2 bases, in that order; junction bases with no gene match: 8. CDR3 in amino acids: CASSPSDRGTQETQYF. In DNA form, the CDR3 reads TGTGCCAGCAGCCCCTCGGACAGGGGCACACAAGAGACCCAGTACTTC.

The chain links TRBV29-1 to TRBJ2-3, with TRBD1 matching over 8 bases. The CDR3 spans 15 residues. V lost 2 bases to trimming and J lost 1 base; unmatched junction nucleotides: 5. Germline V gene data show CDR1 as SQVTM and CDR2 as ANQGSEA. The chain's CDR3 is CSVESVTGGTDTQYF. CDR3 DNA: TGCAGCGTTGAATCTGTGACAGGGGGCACAGATACGCAGTATTTT.

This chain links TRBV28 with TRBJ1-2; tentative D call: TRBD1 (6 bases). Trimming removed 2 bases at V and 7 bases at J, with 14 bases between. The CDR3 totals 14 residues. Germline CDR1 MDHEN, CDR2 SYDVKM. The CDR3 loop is CASSLEGVNPGYTF. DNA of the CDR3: TGTGCCAGCAGTTTAGAGGGGGTGAACCCTGGCTACACCTTC.

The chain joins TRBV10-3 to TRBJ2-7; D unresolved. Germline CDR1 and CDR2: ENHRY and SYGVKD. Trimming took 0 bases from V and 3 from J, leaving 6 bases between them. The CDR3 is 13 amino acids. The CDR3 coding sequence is TGTGCCATCAGTGAGTCGAGGAGCTACGAGCAGTACTTC. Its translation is CAISESRSYEQYF.

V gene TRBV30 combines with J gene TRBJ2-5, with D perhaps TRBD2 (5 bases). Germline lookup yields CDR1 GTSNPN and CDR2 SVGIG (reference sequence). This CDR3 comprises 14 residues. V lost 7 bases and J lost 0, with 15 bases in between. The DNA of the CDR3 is TGTGCCTTCGAGGACTGGCAGTACCAAGAGACCCAGTACTTC. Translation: CAFEDWQYQETQYF. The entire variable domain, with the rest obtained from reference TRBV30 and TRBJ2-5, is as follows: SQTIHQWPATLVQPVGSPLSLECTVEGTSNPNLYWYRQAAGRGLQLLFYSVGIGQISSEVPQNLSASRPQDRQFILSSKKLLLSDSGFYLCAFEDWQYQETQYFGPGTRLLVL.

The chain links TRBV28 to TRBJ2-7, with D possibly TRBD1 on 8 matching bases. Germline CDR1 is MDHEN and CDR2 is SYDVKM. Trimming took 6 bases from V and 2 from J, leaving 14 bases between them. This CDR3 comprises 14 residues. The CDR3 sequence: CASSIQGGTYEQYF. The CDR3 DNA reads TGTGCCAGCAGCATACAGGGGGGGACCTACGAGCAGTACTTC. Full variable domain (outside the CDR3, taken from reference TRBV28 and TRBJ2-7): DVKVTQSSRYLVKRTGEKVFLECVQDMDHENMFWYRQDPGLGLRLIYFSYDVKMKEKGDIPEGYSVSREKKERFSLILESASTNQTSMYLCASSIQGGTYEQYFGPGTRLTVT.

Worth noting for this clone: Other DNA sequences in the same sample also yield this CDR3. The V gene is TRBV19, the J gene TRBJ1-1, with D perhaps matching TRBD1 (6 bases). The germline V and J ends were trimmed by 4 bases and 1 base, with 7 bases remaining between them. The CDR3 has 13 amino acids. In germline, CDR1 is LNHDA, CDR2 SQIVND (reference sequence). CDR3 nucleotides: TGTGCCAGTAGTAAGACAGGGAACACTGAAGCTTTCTTT. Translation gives CASSKTGNTEAFF. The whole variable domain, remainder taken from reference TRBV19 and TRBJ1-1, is DGGITQSPKYLFRKEGQNVTLSCEQNLNHDAMYWYRQDPGQGLRLIYYSQIVNDFQKGDIAEGYSVSREKKESFPLTVTSAQKNPTAFYLCASSKTGNTEAFFGQGTRLTVV.

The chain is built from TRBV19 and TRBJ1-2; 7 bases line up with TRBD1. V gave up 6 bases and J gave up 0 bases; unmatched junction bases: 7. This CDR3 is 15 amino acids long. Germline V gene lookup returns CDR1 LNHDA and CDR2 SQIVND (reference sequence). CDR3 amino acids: CASRPGQAPNYGYTF. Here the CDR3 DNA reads TGTGCCAGTAGACCCGGACAGGCGCCTAACTATGGCTACACCTTC.

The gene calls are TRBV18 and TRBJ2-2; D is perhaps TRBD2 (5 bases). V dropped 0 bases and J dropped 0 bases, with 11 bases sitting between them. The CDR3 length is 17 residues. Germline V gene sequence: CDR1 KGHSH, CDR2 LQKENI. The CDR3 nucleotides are TGTGCCAGCTCACCACCCAGCATAGCGACGAACACCGGGGAGCTGTTTTTT. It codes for CASSPPSIATNTGELFF. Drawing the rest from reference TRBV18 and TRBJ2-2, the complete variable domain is NAGVMQNPRHLVRRRGQEARLRCSPMKGHSHVYWYRQLPEEGLKFMVYLQKENIIDESGMPKERFSAEFPKEGPSILRIQQVVRGDSAAYFCASSPPSIATNTGELFFGEGSRLTVL.

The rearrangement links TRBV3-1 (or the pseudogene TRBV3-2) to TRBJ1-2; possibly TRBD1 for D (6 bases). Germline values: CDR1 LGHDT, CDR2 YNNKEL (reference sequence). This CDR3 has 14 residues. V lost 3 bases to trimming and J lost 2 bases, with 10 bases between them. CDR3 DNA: TGTGCCAGCAGCCACTTGGACAGCAACTATGGCTACACCTTC. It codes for CASSHLDSNYGYTF.

The CDR3 reads CASSITELDTQYF. The CDR3 DNA reads TGTGCCAGTAGTATTACGGAGTTAGATACGCAGTATTTT. This chain joins TRBV19 and TRBJ2-3, with D uncertain. V lost 3 bases to trimming and J lost 5 bases, with 9 bases between them. The CDR3 runs 13 residues. Germline values: CDR1 LNHDA, CDR2 SQIVND (reference sequence).

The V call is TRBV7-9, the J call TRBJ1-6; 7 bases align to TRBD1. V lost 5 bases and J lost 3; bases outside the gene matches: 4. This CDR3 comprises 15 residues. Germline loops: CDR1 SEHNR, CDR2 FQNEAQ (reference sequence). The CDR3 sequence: CASSQQGDYNSPLHF. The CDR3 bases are TGTGCCAGCAGCCAGCAGGGGGACTATAATTCACCCCTCCACTTT.

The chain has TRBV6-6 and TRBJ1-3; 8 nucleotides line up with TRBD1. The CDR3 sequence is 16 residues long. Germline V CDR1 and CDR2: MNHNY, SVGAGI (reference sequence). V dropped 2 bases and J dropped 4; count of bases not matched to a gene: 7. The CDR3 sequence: CASSYLMTGVGNTIYF. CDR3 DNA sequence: TGTGCCAGCAGTTACCTCATGACAGGGGTAGGAAACACCATATATTTT.

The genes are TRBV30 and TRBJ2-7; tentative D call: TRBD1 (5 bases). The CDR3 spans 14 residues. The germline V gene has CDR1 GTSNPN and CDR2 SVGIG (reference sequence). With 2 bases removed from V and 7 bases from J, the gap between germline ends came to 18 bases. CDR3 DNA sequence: TGTGCCTGGAGTTTAGAAGCAGGGAATGGGGAGCAGTACTTC. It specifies CAWSLEAGNGEQYF.

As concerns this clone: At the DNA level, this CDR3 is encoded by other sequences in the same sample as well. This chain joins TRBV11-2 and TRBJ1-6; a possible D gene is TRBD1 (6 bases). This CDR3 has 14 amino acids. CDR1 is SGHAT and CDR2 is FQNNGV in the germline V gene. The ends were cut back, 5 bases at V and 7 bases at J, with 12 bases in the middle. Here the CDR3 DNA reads TGTGCCAGCAGCCCGGGACATACGAATTCACCCCTCCACTTT. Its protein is CASSPGHTNSPLHF. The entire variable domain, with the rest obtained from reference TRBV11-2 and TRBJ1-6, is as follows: EAGVAQSPRYKIIEKRQSVAFWCNPISGHATLYWYQQILGQGPKLLIQFQNNGVVDDSQLPKDRFSAERLKGVDSTLKIQPAKLEDSAVYLCASSPGHTNSPLHFGNGTRLTVT.